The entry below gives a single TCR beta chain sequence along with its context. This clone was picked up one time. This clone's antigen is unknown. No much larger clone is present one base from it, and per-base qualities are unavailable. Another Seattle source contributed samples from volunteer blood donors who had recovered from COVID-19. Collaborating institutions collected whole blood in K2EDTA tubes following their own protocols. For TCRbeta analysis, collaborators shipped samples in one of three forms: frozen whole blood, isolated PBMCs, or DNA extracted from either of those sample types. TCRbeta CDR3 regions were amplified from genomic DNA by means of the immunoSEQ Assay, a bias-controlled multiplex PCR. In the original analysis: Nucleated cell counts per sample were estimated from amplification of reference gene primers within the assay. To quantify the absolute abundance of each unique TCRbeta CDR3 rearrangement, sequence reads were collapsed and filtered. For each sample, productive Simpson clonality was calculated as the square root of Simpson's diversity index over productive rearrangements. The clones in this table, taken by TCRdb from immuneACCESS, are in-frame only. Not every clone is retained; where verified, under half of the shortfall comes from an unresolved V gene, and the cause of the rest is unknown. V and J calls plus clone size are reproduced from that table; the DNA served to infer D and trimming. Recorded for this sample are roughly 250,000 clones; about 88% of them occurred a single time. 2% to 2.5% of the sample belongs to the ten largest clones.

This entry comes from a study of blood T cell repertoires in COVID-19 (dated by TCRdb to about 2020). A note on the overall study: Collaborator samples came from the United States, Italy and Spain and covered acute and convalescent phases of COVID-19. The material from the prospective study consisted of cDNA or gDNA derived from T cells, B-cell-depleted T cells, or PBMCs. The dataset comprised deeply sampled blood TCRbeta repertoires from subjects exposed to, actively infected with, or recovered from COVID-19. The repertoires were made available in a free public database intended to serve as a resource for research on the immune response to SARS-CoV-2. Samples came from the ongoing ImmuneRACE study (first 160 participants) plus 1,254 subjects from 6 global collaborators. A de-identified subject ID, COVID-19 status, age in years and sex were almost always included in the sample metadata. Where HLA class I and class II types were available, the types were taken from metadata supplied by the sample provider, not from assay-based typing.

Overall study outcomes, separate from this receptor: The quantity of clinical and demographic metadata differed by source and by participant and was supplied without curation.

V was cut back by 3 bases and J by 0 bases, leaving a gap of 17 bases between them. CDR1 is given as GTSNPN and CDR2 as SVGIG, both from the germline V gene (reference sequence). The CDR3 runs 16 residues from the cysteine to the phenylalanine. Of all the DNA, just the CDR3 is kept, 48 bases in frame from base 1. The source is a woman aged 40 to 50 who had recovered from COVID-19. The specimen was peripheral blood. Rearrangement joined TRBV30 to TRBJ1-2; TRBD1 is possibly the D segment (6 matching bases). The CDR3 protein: CAWSAPSGHANYGYTF. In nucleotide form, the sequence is TGTGCCTGGAGCGCTCCCTCGGGACATGCTAACTATGGCTACACCTTC.